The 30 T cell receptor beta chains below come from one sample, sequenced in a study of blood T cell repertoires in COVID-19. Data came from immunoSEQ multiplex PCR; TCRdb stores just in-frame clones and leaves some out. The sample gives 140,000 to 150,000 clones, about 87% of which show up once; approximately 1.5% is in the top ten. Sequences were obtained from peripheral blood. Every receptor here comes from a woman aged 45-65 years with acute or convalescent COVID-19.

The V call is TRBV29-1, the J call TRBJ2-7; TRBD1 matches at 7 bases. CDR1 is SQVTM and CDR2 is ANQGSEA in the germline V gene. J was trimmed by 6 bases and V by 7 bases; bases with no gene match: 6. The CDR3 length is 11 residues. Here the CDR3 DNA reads TGCAGCGGACGAACAGGGGTCGAGCAGTACTTC. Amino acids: CSGRTGVEQYF.

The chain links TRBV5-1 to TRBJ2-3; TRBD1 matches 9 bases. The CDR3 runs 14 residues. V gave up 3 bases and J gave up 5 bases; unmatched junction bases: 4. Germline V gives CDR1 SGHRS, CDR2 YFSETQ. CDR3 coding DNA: TGCGCCAGCAGCTCACAGGGGGCCGGAGATACGCAGTATTTT. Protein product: CASSSQGAGDTQYF.

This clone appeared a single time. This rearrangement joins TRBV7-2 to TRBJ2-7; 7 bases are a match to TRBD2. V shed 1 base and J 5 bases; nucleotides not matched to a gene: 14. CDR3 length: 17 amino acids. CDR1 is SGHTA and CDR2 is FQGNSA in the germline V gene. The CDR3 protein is CASSLVPLGGGINEQYF. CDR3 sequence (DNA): TGTGCCAGCAGCTTAGTCCCTTTGGGCGGGGGTATAAACGAGCAGTACTTC.

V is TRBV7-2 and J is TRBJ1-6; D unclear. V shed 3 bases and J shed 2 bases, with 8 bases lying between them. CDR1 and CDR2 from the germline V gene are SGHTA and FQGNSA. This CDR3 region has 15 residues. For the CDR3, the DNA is TGTGCCAGCAGCTTCGCCGGGACCTATAATTCACCCCTCCACTTT. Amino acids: CASSFAGTYNSPLHF.

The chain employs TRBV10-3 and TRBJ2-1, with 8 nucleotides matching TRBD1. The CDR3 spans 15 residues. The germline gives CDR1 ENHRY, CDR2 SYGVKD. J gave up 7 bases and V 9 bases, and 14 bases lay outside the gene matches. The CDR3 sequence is CAIVSGGTGANEQFF. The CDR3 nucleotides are TGTGCCATAGTGTCCGGTGGGACAGGAGCGAATGAGCAGTTCTTC.

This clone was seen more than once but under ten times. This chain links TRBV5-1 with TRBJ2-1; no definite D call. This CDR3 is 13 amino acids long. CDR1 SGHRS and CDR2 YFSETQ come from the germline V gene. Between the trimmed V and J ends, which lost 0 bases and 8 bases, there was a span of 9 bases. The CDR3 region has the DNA TGCGCCAGCAGCTTGGGACTTACGGATGAGCAGTTCTTC. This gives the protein CASSLGLTDEQFF.

The CDR3 nucleotides are TGTGCCAGTAGTACATACAGGGTTGGCTACACCTTC. Protein: CASSTYRVGYTF. The chain has TRBV19 and TRBJ1-2, with TRBD1 as a possible D gene (6 bases). This CDR3 has 12 amino acids. V dropped 4 bases and J dropped 7 bases, with 10 bases sitting between them. Germline values: CDR1 LNHDA, CDR2 SQIVND (reference sequence).

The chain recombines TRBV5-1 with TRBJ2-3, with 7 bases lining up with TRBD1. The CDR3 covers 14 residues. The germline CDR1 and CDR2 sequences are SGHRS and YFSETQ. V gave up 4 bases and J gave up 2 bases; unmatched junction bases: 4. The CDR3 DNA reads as TGCGCCAGCAGCGGGGGACAGTTCACAGATACGCAGTATTTT. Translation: CASSGGQFTDTQYF.

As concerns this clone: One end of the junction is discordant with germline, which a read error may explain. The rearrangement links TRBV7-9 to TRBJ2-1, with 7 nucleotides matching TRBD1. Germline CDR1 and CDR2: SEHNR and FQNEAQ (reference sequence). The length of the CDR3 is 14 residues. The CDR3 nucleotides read TGTGCCAGCAGCTTAGATAAAGGCAGGGACAGCAAGGTCTTC. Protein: CASSLDKGRDSKVF. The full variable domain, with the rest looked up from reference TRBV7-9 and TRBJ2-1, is DTGVSQNPRHKITKRGQNVTFRCDPISEHNRLYWYRQTLGQGPEFLTYFQNEAQLEKSRLLSDRFSAERPKGSFSTLEIQRTEQGDSAMYLCASSLDKGRDSKVFGPGTRLTVL.

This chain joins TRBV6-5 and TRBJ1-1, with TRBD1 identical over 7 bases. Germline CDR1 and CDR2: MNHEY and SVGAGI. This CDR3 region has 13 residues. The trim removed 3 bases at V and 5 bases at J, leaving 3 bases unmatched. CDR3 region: CASSYGDRTEAFF. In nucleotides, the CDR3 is TGTGCCAGCAGTTATGGGGACAGAACTGAAGCTTTCTTT.

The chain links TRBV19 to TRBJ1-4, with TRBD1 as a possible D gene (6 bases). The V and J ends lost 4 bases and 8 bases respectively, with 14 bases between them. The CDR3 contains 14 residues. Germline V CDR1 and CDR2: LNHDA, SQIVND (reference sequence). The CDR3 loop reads CASSTWTVAEKLFF. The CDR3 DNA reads TGTGCCAGTAGTACTTGGACAGTGGCGGAAAAACTGTTTTTT.

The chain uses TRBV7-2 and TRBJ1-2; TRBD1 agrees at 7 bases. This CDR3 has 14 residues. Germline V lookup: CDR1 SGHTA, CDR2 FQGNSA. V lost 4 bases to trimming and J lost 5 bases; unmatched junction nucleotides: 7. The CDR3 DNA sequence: TGTGCCAGCAGCTCCCCCGGGACAGTTTATGGCTACACCTTC. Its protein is CASSSPGTVYGYTF.

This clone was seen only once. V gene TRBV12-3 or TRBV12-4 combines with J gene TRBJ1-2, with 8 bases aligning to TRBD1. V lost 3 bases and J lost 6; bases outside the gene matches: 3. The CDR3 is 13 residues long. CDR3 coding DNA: TGTGCCAGCAGTTTCGCGACAGGGGATGGCTACACCTTC. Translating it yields CASSFATGDGYTF.

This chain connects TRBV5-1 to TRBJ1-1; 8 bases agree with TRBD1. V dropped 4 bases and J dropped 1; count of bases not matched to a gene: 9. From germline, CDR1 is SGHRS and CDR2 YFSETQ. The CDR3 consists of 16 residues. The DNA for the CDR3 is TGCGCCAGCAGCCCAAACCCGGGACAGGCGAACACTGAAGCTTTCTTT. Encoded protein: CASSPNPGQANTEAFF.

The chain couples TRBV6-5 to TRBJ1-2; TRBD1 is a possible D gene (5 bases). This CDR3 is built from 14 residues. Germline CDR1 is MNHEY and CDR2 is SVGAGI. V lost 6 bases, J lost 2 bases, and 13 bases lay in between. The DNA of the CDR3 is TGTGCCAGCAGCCGGACATTCCGAAACTATGGCTACACCTTC. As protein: CASSRTFRNYGYTF.

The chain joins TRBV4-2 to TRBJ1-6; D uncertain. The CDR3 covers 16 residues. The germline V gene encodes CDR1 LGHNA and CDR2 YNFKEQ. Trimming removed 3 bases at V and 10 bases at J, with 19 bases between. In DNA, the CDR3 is TGTGCCAGCAGCCAGACCATAAGGAGGTTAGACTCACCCCTCCACTTT. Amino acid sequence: CASSQTIRRLDSPLHF.

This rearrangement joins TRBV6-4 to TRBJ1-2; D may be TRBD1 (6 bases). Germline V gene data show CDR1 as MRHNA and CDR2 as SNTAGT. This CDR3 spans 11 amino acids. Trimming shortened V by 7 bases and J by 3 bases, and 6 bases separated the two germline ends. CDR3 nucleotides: TGTGCCAGCAAGGGGGACTATGGCTACACCTTC. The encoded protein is CASKGDYGYTF.

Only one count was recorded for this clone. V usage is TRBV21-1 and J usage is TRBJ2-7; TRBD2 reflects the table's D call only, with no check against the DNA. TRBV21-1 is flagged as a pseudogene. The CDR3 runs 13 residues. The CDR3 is CASSNSYSYEQYF. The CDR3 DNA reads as TGTGCCAGCAGTAACTCCTACTCCTACGAGCAGTACTTC.

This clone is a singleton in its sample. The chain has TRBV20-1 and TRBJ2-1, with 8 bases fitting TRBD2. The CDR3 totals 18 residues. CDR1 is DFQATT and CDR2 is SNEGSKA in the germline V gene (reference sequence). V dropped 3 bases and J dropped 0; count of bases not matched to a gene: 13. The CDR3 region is CSASGAQRSGSSYNEQFF. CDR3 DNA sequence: TGCAGTGCTAGTGGGGCCCAAAGGAGCGGGAGCTCCTACAATGAGCAGTTCTTC.

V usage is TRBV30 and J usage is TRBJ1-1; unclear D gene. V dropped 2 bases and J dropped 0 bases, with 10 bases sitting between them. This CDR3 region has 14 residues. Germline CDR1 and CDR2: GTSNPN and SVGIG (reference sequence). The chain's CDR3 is CAWSIPSLNTEAFF. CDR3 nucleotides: TGTGCCTGGAGTATTCCGAGCTTGAACACTGAAGCTTTCTTT. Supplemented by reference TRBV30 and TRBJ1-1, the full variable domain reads SQTIHQWPATLVQPVGSPLSLECTVEGTSNPNLYWYRQAAGRGLQLLFYSVGIGQISSEVPQNLSASRPQDRQFILSSKKLLLSDSGFYLCAWSIPSLNTEAFFGQGTRLTVV.

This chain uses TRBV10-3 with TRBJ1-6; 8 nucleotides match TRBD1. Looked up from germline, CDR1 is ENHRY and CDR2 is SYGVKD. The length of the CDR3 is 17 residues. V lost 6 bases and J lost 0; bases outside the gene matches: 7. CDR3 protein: CAIRKDRASSYNSPLHF. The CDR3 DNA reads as TGTGCCATCAGGAAGGACAGGGCGAGCTCCTATAATTCACCCCTCCACTTT.

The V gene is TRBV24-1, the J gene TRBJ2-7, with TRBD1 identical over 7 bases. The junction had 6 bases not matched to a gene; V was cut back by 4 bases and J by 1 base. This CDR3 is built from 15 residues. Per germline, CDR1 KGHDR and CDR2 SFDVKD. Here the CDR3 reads CATSDTGDRSYEQYF. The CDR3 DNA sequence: TGTGCCACCAGTGACACAGGGGACCGGTCCTACGAGCAGTACTTC.

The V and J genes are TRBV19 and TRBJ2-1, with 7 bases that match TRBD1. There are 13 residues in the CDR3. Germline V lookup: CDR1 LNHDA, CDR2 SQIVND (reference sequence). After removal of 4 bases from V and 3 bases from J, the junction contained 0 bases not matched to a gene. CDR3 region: CASSNRGYNEQFF. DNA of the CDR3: TGTGCCAGTAGTAACAGGGGCTACAATGAGCAGTTCTTC.

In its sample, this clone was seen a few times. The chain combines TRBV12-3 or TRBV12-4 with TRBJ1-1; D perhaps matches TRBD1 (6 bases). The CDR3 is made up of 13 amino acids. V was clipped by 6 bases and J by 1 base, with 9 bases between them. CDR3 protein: CASRRQENTEAFF. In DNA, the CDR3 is TGTGCCAGCAGAAGACAGGAGAACACTGAAGCTTTCTTT.

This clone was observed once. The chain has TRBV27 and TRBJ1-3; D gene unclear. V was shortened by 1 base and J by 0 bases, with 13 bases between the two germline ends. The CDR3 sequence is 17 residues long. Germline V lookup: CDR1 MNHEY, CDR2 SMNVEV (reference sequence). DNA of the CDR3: TGTGCCAGCAGTTTATATCCGGGAGGGTACTCTGGAAACACCATATATTTT. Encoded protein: CASSLYPGGYSGNTIYF.

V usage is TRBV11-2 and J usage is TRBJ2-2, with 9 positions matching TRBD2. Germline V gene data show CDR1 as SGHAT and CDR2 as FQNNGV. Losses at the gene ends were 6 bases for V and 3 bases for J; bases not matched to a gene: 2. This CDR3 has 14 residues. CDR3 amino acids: CASRRGGDTGELFF. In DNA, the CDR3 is TGTGCCAGCAGGCGGGGGGGCGACACCGGGGAGCTGTTTTTT.

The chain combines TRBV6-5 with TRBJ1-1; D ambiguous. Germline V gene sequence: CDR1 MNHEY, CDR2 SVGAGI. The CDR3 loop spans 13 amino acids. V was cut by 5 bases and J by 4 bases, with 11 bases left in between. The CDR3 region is CASSRHLPTEAFF. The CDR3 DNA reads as TGTGCCAGCAGTCGACACCTCCCCACTGAAGCTTTCTTT.

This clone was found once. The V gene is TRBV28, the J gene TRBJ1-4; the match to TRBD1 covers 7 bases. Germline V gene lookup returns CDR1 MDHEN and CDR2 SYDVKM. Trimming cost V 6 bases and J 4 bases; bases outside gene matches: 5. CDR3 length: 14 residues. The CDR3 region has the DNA TGTGCCAGCAGGACGGGACAGCTTAATGAAAAACTGTTTTTT. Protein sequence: CASRTGQLNEKLFF.

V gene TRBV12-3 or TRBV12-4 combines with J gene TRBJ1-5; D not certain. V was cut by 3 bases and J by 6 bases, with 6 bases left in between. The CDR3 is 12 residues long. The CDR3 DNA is TGTGCCAGCAGTTTGTTGCGTCAGCCCCAGCATTTT. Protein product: CASSLLRQPQHF.

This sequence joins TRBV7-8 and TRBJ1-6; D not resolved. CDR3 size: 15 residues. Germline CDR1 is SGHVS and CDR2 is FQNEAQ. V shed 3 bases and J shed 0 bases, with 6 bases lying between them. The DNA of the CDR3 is TGTGCCAGCAGCTTTGATAGCTCCTATAATTCACCCCTCCACTTT. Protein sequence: CASSFDSSYNSPLHF. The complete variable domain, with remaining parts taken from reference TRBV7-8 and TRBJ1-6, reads GAGVSQSPRYKVAKRGQDVALRCDPISGHVSLFWYQQALGQGPEFLTYFQNEAQLDKSGLPSDRFFAERPEGSVSTLKIQRTQQEDSAVYLCASSFDSSYNSPLHFGNGTRLTVT.